Below are 7 T cell receptor beta chains sequenced from a single sample in a study of OX40 agonist ivuxolimab in advanced cancers. Sequencing was performed with immunoSEQ multiplex PCR; in TCRdb, only in-frame clones are kept and a portion is missing. This sample yields roughly 71,000 clones, of which approximately 91% are seen a single time; roughly 15% belongs to the top ten. The sample consisted of CD4+ or CD8+ T cells sorted from blood, taken in a trial of the OX40 agonist ivuxolimab. The origin of the receptors is an adult with an advanced solid tumor such as melanoma, head and neck, liver or kidney cancer.

The chain recombines TRBV6-4 with TRBJ2-3, with 11 bases identical to TRBD2. The length of the CDR3 is 16 residues. V trimming: 4 bases; J trimming: 2 bases; junction bases outside the gene matches: 5. Germline CDR1 reads MRHNA; CDR2 reads SNTAGT. The CDR3 sequence is CASSVGTSGATDTQYF. The CDR3 nucleotides read TGTGCCAGCAGTGTTGGGACTAGCGGCGCCACAGATACGCAGTATTTT.

Note on this clone: Distinct nucleotide sequences in the sample also encode this CDR3. The rearrangement joins TRBV7-3 to TRBJ2-3, with 7 nucleotides matching TRBD1. From germline, CDR1 is SGHTA and CDR2 FQGTGA. J was trimmed by 0 bases and V by 2 bases; bases with no gene match: 2. This CDR3 region has 15 residues. The CDR3 loop reads CASSLGTASTDTQYF. In DNA, the CDR3 is TGTGCCAGCAGCTTAGGGACAGCGAGCACAGATACGCAGTATTTT.

The chain carries TRBV30 and TRBJ2-7, with 7 bases that match TRBD1. V was clipped by 2 bases and J by 2 bases; unmatched bases: 6. The V gene's germline CDR1 is GTSNPN and CDR2 SVGIG (reference sequence). The CDR3 has 14 residues. The CDR3 loop is CAWSLGQHPYEQYF. Written as DNA, the CDR3 is TGTGCCTGGAGTTTGGGACAGCATCCCTACGAGCAGTACTTC.

The chain couples TRBV9 to TRBJ2-7, with D possibly TRBD2 on 5 matching bases. This CDR3 comprises 16 residues. The germline gives CDR1 SGDLS, CDR2 YYNGEE. V lost 2 bases and J lost 5, with 20 bases in between. CDR3 DNA: TGTGCCAGCAGCGTCAGTCAGAGGGAGAGTGTGGACGAGCAGTACTTC. Translated, it gives CASSVSQRESVDEQYF.

The V call is TRBV7-9, the J call TRBJ2-6; D is unresolved. Between the trimmed V and J ends, which lost 5 bases and 3 bases, there was a span of 8 bases. The CDR3 runs 14 residues. Looked up from germline, CDR1 is SEHNR and CDR2 is FQNEAQ (reference sequence). CDR3: CASSPVDGANVLTF. DNA of the CDR3: TGTGCCAGCAGCCCAGTCGATGGGGCCAACGTCCTGACTTTC. The entire variable domain, with the rest obtained from reference TRBV7-9 and TRBJ2-6, is as follows: DTGVSQNPRHKITKRGQNVTFRCDPISEHNRLYWYRQTLGQGPEFLTYFQNEAQLEKSRLLSDRFSAERPKGSFSTLEIQRTEQGDSAMYLCASSPVDGANVLTFGAGSRLTVL.

This clone is a singleton in its sample. The sample holds other DNA sequences that translate to the same CDR3. This chain links TRBV19 with TRBJ2-7; 7 positions match TRBD1. Germline CDR1 is LNHDA and CDR2 is SQIVND (reference sequence). J gave up 1 base and V 1 base, and 1 base lay outside the gene matches. The CDR3 sequence is 14 residues long. The CDR3 is CASSIGTGSYEQYF. DNA of the CDR3: TGTGCCAGTAGTATAGGGACAGGATCCTACGAGCAGTACTTC.

The chain combines TRBV27 with TRBJ1-4; 8 nucleotides align to TRBD1. Germline V gene lookup returns CDR1 MNHEY and CDR2 SMNVEV (reference sequence). The V segment lost 3 bases and the J segment 2 bases; nucleotides outside the gene matches: 5. The CDR3 loop spans 16 amino acids. CDR3 in DNA: TGTGCCAGCAGTTTTGCAGGGGGCGCGACTAATGAAAAACTGTTTTTT. This sequence encodes CASSFAGGATNEKLFF.